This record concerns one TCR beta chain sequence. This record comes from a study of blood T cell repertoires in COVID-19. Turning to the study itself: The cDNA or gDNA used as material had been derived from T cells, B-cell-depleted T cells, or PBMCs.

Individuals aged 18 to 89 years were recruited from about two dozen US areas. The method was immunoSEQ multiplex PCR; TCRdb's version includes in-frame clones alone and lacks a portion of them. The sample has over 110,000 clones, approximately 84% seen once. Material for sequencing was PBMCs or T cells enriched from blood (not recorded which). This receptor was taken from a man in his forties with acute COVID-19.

The CDR3 nucleotides read TGCGCCAGCAGCCGGGGGGGTGTGGTTATCTCTGGAAACACCATATATTTT. It encodes CASSRGGVVISGNTIYF. This rearrangement joins TRBV4-1 to TRBJ1-3, with a possible D match to TRBD1 (5 bases). Germline V gives CDR1 MGHRA, CDR2 YSYEKL. The length of the CDR3 is 17 residues. V lost 4 bases and J lost 0, with 16 bases in between.